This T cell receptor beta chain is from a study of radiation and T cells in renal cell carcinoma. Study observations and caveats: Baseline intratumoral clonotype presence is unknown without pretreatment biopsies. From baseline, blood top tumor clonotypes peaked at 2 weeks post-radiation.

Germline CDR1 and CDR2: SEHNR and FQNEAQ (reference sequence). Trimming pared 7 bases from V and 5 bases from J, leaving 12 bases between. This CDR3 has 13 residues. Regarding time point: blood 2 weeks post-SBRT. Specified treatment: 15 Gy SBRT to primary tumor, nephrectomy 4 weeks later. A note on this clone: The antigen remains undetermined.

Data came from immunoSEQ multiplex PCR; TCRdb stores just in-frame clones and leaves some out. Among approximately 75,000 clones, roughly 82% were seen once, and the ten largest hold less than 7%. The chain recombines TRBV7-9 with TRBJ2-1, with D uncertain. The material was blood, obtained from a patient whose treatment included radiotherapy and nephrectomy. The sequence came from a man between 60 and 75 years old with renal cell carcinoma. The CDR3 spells CASTPPRDNEQFF. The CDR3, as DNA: TGTGCCAGCACCCCCCCCCGGGACAATGAGCAGTTCTTC.